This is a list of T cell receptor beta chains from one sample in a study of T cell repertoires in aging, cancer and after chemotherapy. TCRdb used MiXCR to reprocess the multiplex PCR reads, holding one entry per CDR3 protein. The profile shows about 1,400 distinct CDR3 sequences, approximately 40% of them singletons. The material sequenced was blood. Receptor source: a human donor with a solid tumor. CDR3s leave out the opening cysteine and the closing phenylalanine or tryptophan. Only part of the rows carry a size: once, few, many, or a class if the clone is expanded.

CDR3: ASSIHPGTGDTSGNTIY; J: TRBJ1-3; size: NA; V: TRBV19
CDR3: ASSYSSASGYT; J: TRBJ1-2; size: few; V: TRBV6-5
CDR3: ATGRGDRNTEAF; J: TRBJ1-1; size: NA; V: TRBV19
CDR3: ASSLTGLASTGELF; J: TRBJ2-2; size: NA; V: TRBV7-2
CDR3: ASSYDGTGQNIQY; J: TRBJ2-4; size: few; V: TRBV6-2/TRBV6-3
CDR3: ASSGQTDTSN; J: TRBJ1-2; size: NA; V: TRBV11-1
CDR3: ASSGLNTGELF; J: TRBJ2-2; size: NA; V: TRBV7-3
CDR3: ASSFRQGRWQY; J: TRBJ2-7; size: NA; V: TRBV27
CDR3: ASSWDNEQF; J: TRBJ2-1; size: large; V: TRBV6-5
CDR3: ASSNAGTRQYEQY; J: TRBJ2-7; size: few; V: TRBV19
CDR3: ASTQGARGTEAF; J: TRBJ1-1; size: NA; V: TRBV19
CDR3: ASSFMGGSGNTIY; J: TRBJ1-3; size: NA; V: TRBV27
CDR3: ASSYGRAGADSYQETQY; J: TRBJ2-5; size: NA; V: TRBV6-9
CDR3: SVERGRNTGELF; J: TRBJ2-2; size: NA; V: TRBV29-1
CDR3: ASSYVGVLTDTQY; J: TRBJ2-3; size: NA; V: TRBV6-2/TRBV6-3
CDR3: ASSRDRIYNEQF; J: TRBJ2-1; size: NA; V: TRBV19
CDR3: ASSWGPYEQY; J: TRBJ2-7; size: NA; V: TRBV7-9
CDR3: ASSLAPDISEAF; J: TRBJ1-1; size: NA; V: TRBV5-1
CDR3: ASITSRQQAF; J: TRBJ1-1; size: NA; V: TRBV6-5
CDR3: ASSNRDRGSYEQY; J: TRBJ2-7; size: few; V: TRBV6-5
CDR3: ASRIGQGARFGNSPLH; J: TRBJ1-6; size: few; V: TRBV12-3/TRBV12-4
CDR3: ASSYHRGRFGYT; J: TRBJ1-2; size: few; V: TRBV6-2/TRBV6-3
CDR3: ASSQTWKTEAF; J: TRBJ1-1; size: NA; V: TRBV12-3/TRBV12-4
CDR3: SVVDRGRLAEAF; J: TRBJ1-1; size: large; V: TRBV29-1
CDR3: SARVTGGSEKLF; J: TRBJ1-4; size: NA; V: TRBV20-1
CDR3: ASSRTGRTEAF; J: TRBJ1-1; size: few; V: TRBV6-2/TRBV6-3
CDR3: ASSLRTGGFQPQH; J: TRBJ1-5; size: NA; V: TRBV6-2/TRBV6-3
CDR3: ASSLVPGTGPNSNQPQH; J: TRBJ1-5; size: NA; V: TRBV5-1
CDR3: ASSLGTITGELF; J: TRBJ2-2; size: NA; V: TRBV5-1
CDR3: ASSFETGQGFHNEQF; J: TRBJ2-1; size: NA; V: TRBV27
CDR3: ASSLALQGNQPQH; J: TRBJ1-5; size: NA; V: TRBV7-2
CDR3: ASSPRDSTLRRVGANVLT; J: TRBJ2-6; size: NA; V: TRBV18
CDR3: SASHYQALYEQY; J: TRBJ2-7; size: NA; V: TRBV20-1
CDR3: ASSRSYGYT; J: TRBJ1-2; size: large; V: TRBV19
CDR3: ASRSGQGTGEQF; J: TRBJ2-1; size: few; V: TRBV6-1
CDR3: ASSAGAGVWDTQY; J: TRBJ2-3; size: few; V: TRBV19
CDR3: ATSTGGGGYT; J: TRBJ1-2; size: few; V: TRBV24-1
CDR3: ASRPGGDPYEQY; J: TRBJ2-7; size: NA; V: TRBV6-6
CDR3: ASSYSTSDNEQF; J: TRBJ2-1; size: NA; V: TRBV6-2/TRBV6-3
CDR3: ASSSDSKSPYEQY; J: TRBJ2-7; size: NA; V: TRBV7-9
CDR3: SSSPARAPGNTIY; J: TRBJ1-3; size: NA; V: TRBV12-3/TRBV12-4
CDR3: ASSSQGGETQY; J: TRBJ2-5; size: few; V: TRBV7-3
CDR3: AWNAGLSTDTQY; J: TRBJ2-3; size: few; V: TRBV30
CDR3: ASSLGRGEGETQY; J: TRBJ2-5; size: NA; V: TRBV12-3/TRBV12-4
CDR3: ASRPGGRLNQPQH; J: TRBJ1-5; size: NA; V: TRBV27
CDR3: ASSPRTGSDGYT; J: TRBJ1-2; size: large; V: TRBV12-3/TRBV12-4
CDR3: ASSLDGSGGYT; J: TRBJ1-2; size: NA; V: TRBV5-4
CDR3: ASSWSPGLAGGSPTDTQY; J: TRBJ2-3; size: NA; V: TRBV6-6